Below are 16 T cell receptor beta chains sequenced from a single sample in a study of blood T cell repertoires in COVID-19 (TCRdb year 2020). The library was obtained by the immunoSEQ multiplex PCR assay. The source is immuneACCESS, and TCRdb retained only in-frame sequences with V and J called. Part of the clones is not carried over; for the studies checked, unresolved V genes explain less than half of this, and the remainder is unexplained. Within this sample are 300,000 to 400,000 clones, with about 90% of them counted one time only. Of the sample, 2.3% is held by the ten largest clones. Input material: peripheral blood. The receptors stem from a woman in her fifties or sixties with COVID-19, enrolled during active disease.

The chain employs TRBV19 and TRBJ1-5; a weak D match, TRBD1 (6 bases). Trimming removed 6 bases at V and 7 bases at J, with 16 bases between. Germline V gene sequence: CDR1 LNHDA, CDR2 SQIVND (reference sequence). The CDR3 is made up of 14 amino acids. The CDR3 DNA sequence: TGTGCCAGTAGCCGTGGGGGGGCTCGGCAGCCCCAGCATTTT. It codes for CASSRGGARQPQHF.

Regarding this clone: Other DNA sequences in this specimen translate into the identical CDR3. DNA for the CDR3: TGTGCCAGCTCACCGACAAGGAACACTGAAGCTTTCTTT. This translates into CASSPTRNTEAFF. J is TRBJ1-1 and V is TRBV18; D not resolved. CDR3 length: 13 residues. V was pared by 3 bases and J by 1 base, with 6 bases between. CDR1 KGHSH and CDR2 LQKENI come from the germline V gene. The full variable domain, in which reference TRBV18 and TRBJ1-1 provide the parts outside the CDR3, is NAGVMQNPRHLVRRRGQEARLRCSPMKGHSHVYWYRQLPEEGLKFMVYLQKENIIDESGMPKERFSAEFPKEGPSILRIQQVVRGDSAAYFCASSPTRNTEAFFGQGTRLTVV.

The V call is TRBV3-1 (or the pseudogene TRBV3-2), the J call TRBJ2-2; possible D gene TRBD2, 6 bases. The CDR3 has 18 amino acids. Germline V gene lookup returns CDR1 LGHDT and CDR2 YNNKEL (reference sequence). V lost 4 bases and J 2 bases, leaving 20 bases between the germline ends. DNA for the CDR3: TGTGCCAGCAGCCGCACTGACATAGCGGAGGCCAACACCGGGGAGCTGTTTTTT. This translates into CASSRTDIAEANTGELFF.

This clone was found once. The rearrangement uses TRBV5-6 and TRBJ2-1, with 10 positions matching TRBD2. CDR1 is SGHDT and CDR2 is YYEEEE in the germline V gene. After removal of 4 bases from V and 6 bases from J, the junction contained 7 bases not matched to a gene. The CDR3 has 15 amino acids. In DNA form, the CDR3 reads TGTGCCAGCAGCACGCTAGCGGGGGCTCCCAATGAGCAGTTCTTC. Protein sequence: CASSTLAGAPNEQFF.

This chain connects TRBV6-5 to TRBJ1-3; no reliable D call. V dropped 5 bases and J dropped 6 bases, with 17 bases sitting between them. The CDR3 length is 15 residues. CDR1 and CDR2 (germline): MNHEY, SVGAGI. CDR3 sequence reads: CASSMEMAPTNTIYF. The CDR3 nucleotides read TGTGCCAGCAGTATGGAGATGGCCCCTACAAACACCATATATTTT.

The chain combines TRBV12-3 or TRBV12-4 with TRBJ2-1; D call uncertain. V was trimmed by 5 bases and J by 8 bases, leaving 13 bases between them. There are 13 residues in the CDR3. The CDR3 DNA reads as TGTGCCAGCAGTCCCCCCCCTCGGGATGAGCAGTTCTTC. Translation gives CASSPPPRDEQFF.

This chain connects TRBV7-3 to TRBJ1-5; TRBD1 matches at 7 bases. CDR3 length: 14 residues. The V gene end was trimmed by 4 bases and the J gene end by 6 bases; junction bases not matched to a gene: 6. Germline assignment: CDR1 SGHTA and CDR2 FQGTGA. The CDR3 region has the DNA TGTGCCAGCAGCTCTGGGACAGTCAGTCAGCCCCAGCATTTT. Its translation is CASSSGTVSQPQHF.

This rearrangement joins TRBV7-8 to TRBJ2-5, with D possibly TRBD2 on 5 matching bases. The V gene lost 3 bases and the J gene lost 5 bases, with 7 bases spanning the gap. The germline CDR1 and CDR2 sequences are SGHVS and FQNEAQ. The CDR3 is 12 residues long. CDR3 DNA: TGTGCCAGCAGCTTCGGCGGGGAGACCCAGTACTTC. Translation: CASSFGGETQYF. Full variable domain (rest looked up from reference TRBV7-8 and TRBJ2-5): GAGVSQSPRYKVAKRGQDVALRCDPISGHVSLFWYQQALGQGPEFLTYFQNEAQLDKSGLPSDRFFAERPEGSVSTLKIQRTQQEDSAVYLCASSFGGETQYFGPGTRLLVL.

Only a few counts were recorded for this clone. V usage is TRBV20-1 and J usage is TRBJ2-1, with D possibly being TRBD2 (6 bases). V was clipped by 3 bases and J by 8 bases, with 20 bases between them. The length of the CDR3 is 15 residues. Germline V gene lookup returns CDR1 DFQATT and CDR2 SNEGSKA (reference sequence). CDR3 in DNA: TGCAGTGCTAGTCTGCGGAGGGCTACTATCCATGAGCAGTTCTTC. Protein sequence: CSASLRRATIHEQFF.

This clone was seen only a few times. V gene TRBV4-1 combines with J gene TRBJ2-2; a possible D gene is TRBD2 (6 bases). The CDR3 totals 19 residues. Trimming left V 3 bases short and J 0 bases short, with 20 bases between. Germline CDR1 MGHRA, CDR2 YSYEKL. The CDR3 region is CASSHGLLRRDPNTGELFF. The CDR3 coding sequence is TGCGCCAGCAGCCATGGCCTTTTACGGAGGGATCCGAACACCGGGGAGCTGTTTTTT.

J is TRBJ1-2 and V is TRBV29-1; D may be TRBD1 (6 bases). Germline lookup yields CDR1 SQVTM and CDR2 ANQGSEA. V was cut by 0 bases and J by 8 bases, with 16 bases left in between. The length of the CDR3 is 14 residues. DNA of the CDR3: TGCAGCGTTGAAGATCGTACGGGGGGCTGGGGCTACACCTTC. Residues: CSVEDRTGGWGYTF. Variable domain in full (rest from reference TRBV29-1 and TRBJ1-2): SAVISQKPSRDICQRGTSLTIQCQVDSQVTMMFWYRQQPGQSLTLIATANQGSEATYESGFVIDKFPISRPNLTFSTLTVSNMSPEDSSIYLCSVEDRTGGWGYTFGSGTRLTVV.

This rearrangement joins TRBV13 to TRBJ1-6; TRBD1 matches 8 bases. The germline gives CDR1 PRHDT, CDR2 FYEKMQ (reference sequence). Losses at the gene ends were 2 bases for V and 9 bases for J; bases not matched to a gene: 3. The CDR3 runs 14 residues. The CDR3 sequence is CASSLRDRGSPLHF. As DNA, the CDR3 is TGTGCCAGCAGCTTACGAGACAGGGGTTCACCCCTCCACTTT.

This chain links TRBV5-1 with TRBJ2-1; TRBD2 is a possible D gene (6 bases). The germline V gene has CDR1 SGHRS and CDR2 YFSETQ. There are 15 residues in the CDR3. Trimming shortened V by 4 bases and J by 5 bases, and 16 bases separated the two germline ends. The CDR3: CASSPYGTPNNEQFF. The DNA of the CDR3 is TGCGCCAGCAGCCCATACGGGACTCCTAACAATGAGCAGTTCTTC.

This chain uses TRBV24-1 with TRBJ2-1; D is perhaps TRBD2 (7 bases). Trimming left V 5 bases short and J 6 bases short, with 13 bases between. The V gene's germline CDR1 is KGHDR and CDR2 SFDVKD. This CDR3 has 14 amino acids. The CDR3 nucleotides are TGTGCCACCAGTGGTGGGGGGGCCGTCAATGAGCAGTTCTTC. This gives the protein CATSGGGAVNEQFF.

The rearrangement joins TRBV5-1 to TRBJ2-7, with 9 nucleotides matching TRBD2. After removal of 4 bases from V and 6 bases from J, the junction contained 2 bases not matched to a gene. The CDR3 length is 12 residues. Germline loops: CDR1 SGHRS, CDR2 YFSETQ. CDR3 nucleotides: TGCGCCAGCAGCCCAGCGGGGGGCGAGCAGTACTTC. Translating it yields CASSPAGGEQYF.

The chain recombines TRBV5-4 with TRBJ2-7; a weak D match, TRBD1 (6 bases). CDR1 is SGHNT and CDR2 is YYREEE in the germline V gene (reference sequence). Trimming stripped 4 bases from V and 2 bases from J, with 13 bases between. The CDR3 length is 14 residues. This chain's CDR3 is CASSPYRETYEQYF. The DNA for the CDR3 is TGTGCCAGCAGCCCCTACAGGGAAACCTACGAGCAGTACTTC.